This T cell receptor (beta chain) was recorded in a study of molecular identifiers for immune sequencing clone quantification. Study-wide findings and caveats: Under 1% of molecules in naive cells, but over 99% of effector molecules, belonged to clones above 20 RNA copies. About a million naive cells reportedly did not prevent detection of spiked Jurkat TCR RNA from one cell.

Sorted naive CD8 T cells were those defined as CD8+CD4-CCR7+CD45RA+. Each CDR3 protein gets one entry after TCRdb re-called the PCR reads with MiXCR. The sample lists 250,000 to 350,000 distinct CDR3 sequences, 20% to 25% occurring once. The V gene's germline CDR1 is PRHDT and CDR2 FYEKMQ (reference sequence). The CDR3 contains 13 residues. V lost 5 bases, J lost 6 bases, and 11 bases lay in between. This clonotype has ten or more counts. Its antigen is not known. The chain has TRBV13 and TRBJ1-5; D call uncertain. The material sequenced was naive CD8+ T cells from blood, with Jurkat cell RNA spiked in. Stated subset: FACS-sorted CD8+CD4-CCR7+CD45RA+ naive T cells. This sequence was found in a human donor in good health. Some libraries in this study had Jurkat cell RNA spiked in. CDR3 loop: CASSTNRGQPQHF. In DNA form, the CDR3 reads TGTGCCAGCAGCACCAACAGAGGTCAGCCCCAGCATTTT.